Sequencing of this T cell receptor beta chain was carried out in a study of CD4 T cells in relation to SARS-CoV-2 and coronaviruses. Turning to the study itself: After roughly eleven days of antigen culture, PBMC TCR beta CDR3s were sequenced. No peptide or an HIV-1 Nef peptide pool served as negative control. The restricting HLA molecule for shared crossreactive spike epitopes was mapped.

The unexposed donors gave CD4+ T cells in about 2011-2018, prior to COVID-19. The cells were cultured for under twelve days before CD4+ T cells were isolated. Unexposed-donor CD4+ T cells were probed with SARS-CoV-2 S/N and four cold-coronavirus spikes, cells permitting. About this clone: Antigen specificity is unknown.

Sequenced by immunoSEQ multiplex PCR; TCRdb stores in-frame clones only, minus some. The sample contains about 24,000 clones, about 75% of which appear only once. Looked up from germline, CDR1 is SGHRS and CDR2 is YFSETQ. V lost 0 bases to trimming and J lost 4 bases; unmatched junction nucleotides: 4. The CDR3 is 16 residues long. Sequenced material: CD4+ T cells from PBMCs, cultured in vitro. This sequence joins TRBV5-1 and TRBJ2-7; 13 positions match TRBD2. The receptor was isolated from a human donor in good health. CDR3 sequence (DNA): TGCGCCAGCAGCTTGGGGACTAGCGGGAGCGTATACGAGCAGTACTTC. This codes for CASSLGTSGSVYEQYF.